Each of the 24 T cell receptor beta chains below was sequenced from the same sample in a study of cytomegalovirus exposure and HLA in healthy donors. Researchers ran the PCR with 60 Vbeta and 13 Jbeta primers. Clones were read by immunoSEQ multiplex PCR, and TCRdb kept only the in-frame ones, dropping some. The table includes some 170,000 clones, about 75% detected once. The sequenced material came from PBMCs. The receptors originated from a woman between 45 and 60 years old in good health and CMV-seropositive.

The CDR3 sequence: CARSLPTGPQGYTF. The CDR3 coding sequence is TGTGCCAGAAGCTTACCGACAGGCCCCCAGGGCTACACCTTC. This sequence joins TRBV5-3 and TRBJ1-2; a possible D gene is TRBD1 (6 bases). TRBV5-3 is designated an ORF whose function remains uncertain. This CDR3 has 14 residues. V was clipped by 2 bases and J by 8 bases, with 16 bases between them.

This rearrangement joins TRBV29-1 to TRBJ1-1; possibly TRBD1 for D (5 bases). The CDR3 extends over 14 amino acids. V was shortened by 5 bases and J by 4 bases, with 17 bases between the two germline ends. Per the germline V gene, CDR1 is SQVTM and CDR2 is ANQGSEA. CDR3: CSVRTASGGTEAFF. The CDR3 DNA is TGCAGCGTTCGCACCGCTTCGGGGGGCACTGAAGCTTTCTTT.

The sample holds a few counts of this clone. CDR3 sequence: CASSLGGLAEQETQYF. CDR3 in DNA: TGTGCCAGCAGCTTGGGTGGACTAGCGGAACAAGAGACCCAGTACTTC. The rearrangement joins TRBV7-9 to TRBJ2-5; 10 bases are a match to TRBD2. Germline CDR1 SEHNR, CDR2 FQNEAQ (reference sequence). V was clipped by 3 bases and J by 2 bases; unmatched bases: 6. The CDR3 is 16 amino acids.

This clone was seen a handful of times. The CDR3 here is CASKGGGQNEQFF. The CDR3 coding sequence is TGCGCCAGCAAGGGGGGGGGCCAAAATGAGCAGTTCTTC. The rearrangement joins TRBV4-1 to TRBJ2-1; perhaps TRBD2 as D (7 bases). Germline CDR1 reads MGHRA; CDR2 reads YSYEKL. This CDR3 has 13 amino acids. Trimming took 7 bases from V and 7 from J, leaving 14 bases between them.

The chain recombines TRBV12-2 with TRBJ2-3; the tabulated D call, TRBD1, remains unverified against the DNA. TRBV12-2 is given as a pseudogene. CDR3 length: 19 amino acids. The DNA for the CDR3 is TGTGCAAGTCGCTTCAAAACCCAGACCGACACTCACCGCACAGATACGCAGTATTTT. Its translation is CASRFKTQTDTHRTDTQYF.

The chain is built from TRBV5-1 and TRBJ1-2; the D gene is possibly TRBD1 (5 bases). The CDR3 loop spans 14 amino acids. Germline CDR1 is SGHRS and CDR2 is YFSETQ. V was cut by 1 base and J by 3 bases, with 10 bases left in between. CDR3 residues: CASSLTGSDYGYTF. CDR3 sequence (DNA): TGCGCCAGCAGCTTGACAGGCTCGGACTATGGCTACACCTTC.

The chain has TRBV6-1 and TRBJ2-5; a possible D gene is TRBD2 (5 bases). The germline V and J ends were trimmed by 4 bases and 3 bases, with 9 bases remaining between them. Germline CDR1 and CDR2: MNHNS and SASEGT. The CDR3 sequence is 13 residues long. The CDR3 region is CASSGQLEETQYF. DNA of the CDR3: TGTGCCAGCAGTGGACAACTAGAAGAGACCCAGTACTTC.

The rearrangement joins TRBV10-3 to TRBJ2-1, with TRBD1 matching 8 bases. Trimming took 10 bases from V and 6 from J; bases not matched to a gene: 8. Germline loops: CDR1 ENHRY, CDR2 SYGVKD. CDR3 length equals 13 residues. CDR3 loop: CASTGGVSNEQFF. CDR3 bases: TGTGCCAGTACAGGGGGTGTTAGCAATGAGCAGTTCTTC.

The chain combines TRBV6-5 with TRBJ1-1; TRBD1 might be the D (6 bases). The germline V gene has CDR1 MNHEY and CDR2 SVGAGI. The V end was cut by 6 bases, the J end by 7 bases, with 15 bases between. The CDR3 runs 13 residues. CDR3 bases: TGTGCCAGCAGCGCCCGGGGGGGCGGTGAAGCTTTCTTT. Translating it yields CASSARGGGEAFF.

The V call is TRBV11-2, the J call TRBJ1-4; TRBD1 matches 9 bases. The CDR3 has 15 residues. V shed 5 bases and J 5 bases; nucleotides not matched to a gene: 6. CDR1 and CDR2 (germline): SGHAT, FQNNGV. CDR3 loop: CASSPWTGENEKLFF. CDR3 DNA: TGTGCCAGCAGCCCCTGGACAGGGGAAAATGAAAAACTGTTTTTT.

The CDR3 loop is CASQDRGRAEAFF. Here the CDR3 DNA reads TGTGCCAGCCAGGACAGGGGAAGGGCTGAAGCTTTCTTT. The chain couples TRBV6-5 to TRBJ1-1; 9 bases align to TRBD1. The germline gives CDR1 MNHEY, CDR2 SVGAGI. V was clipped by 8 bases and J by 6 bases; unmatched bases: 7. This CDR3 is built from 13 residues.

The chain combines TRBV9 with TRBJ2-1, with D perhaps TRBD1 (6 bases). Trimming shortened V by 0 bases and J by 7 bases, and 14 bases separated the two germline ends. Per germline, CDR1 SGDLS and CDR2 YYNGEE. The CDR3 runs 15 residues. In DNA form, the CDR3 reads TGTGCCAGCAGCGTAGAGCAGGGGATGCGGAATGAGCAGTTCTTC. Its translation: CASSVEQGMRNEQFF.

The gene calls are TRBV29-1 and TRBJ1-4, with a possible D match to TRBD1 (6 bases). The V end was cut by 6 bases, the J end by 7 bases, with 12 bases between. Germline CDR1 reads SQVTM; CDR2 reads ANQGSEA. There are 12 residues in the CDR3. The CDR3 sequence: CSVGGHGEKLFF. The CDR3 DNA reads TGCAGCGTCGGGGGGCACGGTGAAAAACTGTTTTTT. Full variable domain (outside the CDR3, taken from reference TRBV29-1 and TRBJ1-4): SAVISQKPSRDICQRGTSLTIQCQVDSQVTMMFWYRQQPGQSLTLIATANQGSEATYESGFVIDKFPISRPNLTFSTLTVSNMSPEDSSIYLCSVGGHGEKLFFGSGTQLSVL.

CDR3 coding DNA: TGCGCCAGCAGTCGGGACAGGGCGGGCACAGATACGCAGTATTTT. Translation: CASSRDRAGTDTQYF. The chain links TRBV5-1 to TRBJ2-3, with 9 bases fitting TRBD1. Germline V gene lookup returns CDR1 SGHRS and CDR2 YFSETQ. The trim removed 5 bases at V and 1 base at J, leaving 5 bases unmatched. The CDR3 sequence is 15 residues long.

The chain uses TRBV6-6 and TRBJ1-1; 8 nucleotides align to TRBD1. The CDR3 totals 16 residues. CDR1 and CDR2 from the germline V gene are MNHNY and SVGAGI (reference sequence). V lost 3 bases, J lost 3 bases, and 9 bases stayed unmatched. The CDR3 reads CASSYLTGGWDTEAFF. DNA of the CDR3: TGTGCCAGCAGTTATCTCACAGGGGGGTGGGACACTGAAGCTTTCTTT.

The chain employs TRBV7-9 and TRBJ1-1; a weak D match, TRBD1 (5 bases). Germline V gives CDR1 SEHNR, CDR2 FQNEAQ (reference sequence). The CDR3 is made up of 16 amino acids. The V and J ends lost 5 bases and 1 base respectively, with 17 bases between them. The CDR3 sequence: CASSPRGGAANTEAFF. The CDR3 nucleotides read TGTGCCAGCAGCCCACGCGGGGGTGCTGCGAACACTGAAGCTTTCTTT.

The genes are TRBV30 and TRBJ2-7, with TRBD1 identical over 8 bases. V shed 0 bases, J shed 5 bases, and the junction held 3 bases outside the gene matches. CDR1 GTSNPN and CDR2 SVGIG come from the germline V gene (reference sequence). The CDR3 length is 13 residues. The CDR3 spells CAWSVQGGHEQYF. The CDR3, as DNA: TGTGCCTGGAGTGTACAGGGGGGTCACGAGCAGTACTTC.

This clone was observed a few times. The chain carries TRBV9 and TRBJ1-2; maybe TRBD1 (6 bases). The CDR3 loop spans 14 amino acids. V gave up 3 bases and J gave up 6 bases, with 15 bases separating them. The germline gives CDR1 SGDLS, CDR2 YYNGEE. The CDR3 is CASSDTGNRNGYTF. The CDR3 DNA follows: TGTGCCAGCAGCGACACAGGGAATCGGAATGGCTACACCTTC.

The chain recombines TRBV7-8 with TRBJ2-1, with 12 bases lining up with TRBD2. This CDR3 region has 20 residues. Germline V gene data show CDR1 as SGHVS and CDR2 as FQNEAQ. J was trimmed by 4 bases and V by 3 bases; bases with no gene match: 16. The CDR3 DNA sequence: TGTGCCAGCAGCTTTGGTTACAGAGACCCTAGCGGGGGGGGGTACAATGAGCAGTTCTTC. As protein: CASSFGYRDPSGGGYNEQFF.

The rearrangement uses TRBV13 and TRBJ1-3, with 10 bases matching TRBD1. The V gene's germline CDR1 is PRHDT and CDR2 FYEKMQ (reference sequence). The junction had 6 bases not matched to a gene; V was cut back by 6 bases and J by 4 bases. The CDR3 has 15 residues. CDR3 in DNA: TGTGCCAGCAGTCATCCGGGACAGGGGGGAAACACCATATATTTT. This translates into CASSHPGQGGNTIYF.

As for this clone: The sample has other DNA sequences that encode this CDR3 too. The V and J genes are TRBV15 and TRBJ2-7, with 7 bases lining up with TRBD2. Germline-derived CDR1 and CDR2 are LNHNV and YYDKDF (reference sequence). This CDR3 region has 15 residues. V shed 0 bases and J 0 bases; nucleotides not matched to a gene: 2. The CDR3 DNA reads as TGTGCCACCAGCAGAGAGTCGGGGGGCTCCTACGAGCAGTACTTC. The encoded protein is CATSRESGGSYEQYF.

This chain connects TRBV2 to TRBJ1-4; D is unclear. The germline V gene encodes CDR1 SNHLY and CDR2 FYNNEI. The V end lost 4 bases, the J end lost 3 bases, and 12 bases lay between the germline ends. CDR3 size: 15 residues. In DNA, the CDR3 is TGTGCCAGCAGTGTTGAGGGAAATCCTAATGAAAAACTGTTTTTT. Protein: CASSVEGNPNEKLFF.

This clone was counted a single time. This rearrangement joins TRBV2 to TRBJ2-5, with a weak D call TRBD1 (5 bases). The DNA end favors TRBJ2-7, so the J call may be wrong. Germline V gives CDR1 SNHLY, CDR2 FYNNEI. The CDR3 runs 15 residues. The CDR3 loop is CASSGQQGSSYEQYF. The CDR3 DNA reads as TGTGCCAGCAGTGGACAGCAGGGATCGTCCTACGAGCAGTACTTC.

V and J are TRBV7-9 and TRBJ1-3, with D hard to call. CDR1 is SEHNR and CDR2 is FQNEAQ in the germline V gene (reference sequence). V dropped 8 bases and J dropped 2 bases, with 16 bases sitting between them. This CDR3 spans 15 amino acids. CDR3 in DNA: TGTGCCAGCCGCCCACAGATGGGTACTGGAAACACCATATATTTT. Protein sequence: CASRPQMGTGNTIYF.